This TCR beta chain comes out of a study of OX40 agonist ivuxolimab in advanced cancers. At the level of the study: The dose-escalation cohort was approximately 80% male, with a mean age of around 60 years, ranging about 23 to 79. Whole-study findings and limits: The mean number of expanded clones was higher in CD8+ T cells than in CD4+.

The CDR3 runs 13 residues. Trimming pared 6 bases from V and 7 bases from J, leaving 13 bases between. In germline, CDR1 is MDHEN, CDR2 SYDVKM. Turning to this clone: The antigen remains unidentified.

Autoimmune disease history or systemic immunosuppression excluded patients. Clones were sequenced by immunoSEQ multiplex PCR, and TCRdb holds only the in-frame ones, with some missing. The repertoire holds tens of thousands of clones, approximately 83% seen once, with around 0.7% in the top ten. The source was CD4+ or CD8+ T cells sorted from blood, collected in a trial of the OX40 agonist ivuxolimab. This receptor was taken from an adult with an advanced solid tumor such as melanoma, head and neck, liver or kidney cancer. The V and J genes are TRBV28 and TRBJ1-5; tentatively, D is TRBD1 (6 bases). The CDR3 loop is CASSGQSRQPQHF. The DNA for the CDR3 is TGTGCCAGCAGCGGACAGTCGCGGCAGCCCCAGCATTTT.